This T cell receptor (beta chain) was obtained from a study of blood T cell repertoires in COVID-19. This clone was detected a few times. V lost 8 bases, J lost 6 bases, and 14 bases lay in between. Germline lookup yields CDR1 GTSNPN and CDR2 SVGIG (reference sequence). The CDR3 runs 13 residues. The authors' processing: Amplification with reference gene primers provided the estimates of nucleated cell counts. Sequencing was performed with immunoSEQ multiplex PCR; in TCRdb, only in-frame clones are kept and a portion is missing. V, J and clone size are those of that table, while D and trimming were read from the DNA. The table records about 190,000 clones, around 80% of them present only once.

The J gene is TRBJ1-6, the V gene TRBV30; D is perhaps TRBD1 (5 bases). Sequencing input: peripheral blood. The sequence was collected from a woman aged 50 to 60 with acute or convalescent COVID-19. Here the CDR3 DNA reads TGTGCCGTACAGGCCTTGGGTAATTCACCCCTCCACTTT. It is translated as CAVQALGNSPLHF.